This T cell receptor beta chain was sequenced for a study of cytotoxic CD8 clonotypes in ibrutinib-treated CLL. This table comes from immunoSEQ multiplex PCR, and its TCRdb copy is limited to in-frame clones, with some not included. The profile covers 80,000 to 95,000 clones, with 75% to 85% appearing a single time and around 5% taken by the ten largest. This CDR3 region has 15 residues. V was trimmed by 5 bases and J by 5 bases, leaving 18 bases between them. Germline assignment: CDR1 MNHNS and CDR2 SASEGT. Sequencing was performed on PBMCs, taken after 12 months of ibrutinib treatment. V is TRBV6-1 and J is TRBJ1-1, with D maybe TRBD1 (5 bases). The sequence was collected from a human donor with chronic lymphocytic leukemia. In DNA, the CDR3 is TGTGCCAGCAGTCCCCGGGGACCCGGCGATACTGAAGCTTTCTTT. Its translation: CASSPRGPGDTEAFF.